Below, one T cell receptor (beta chain) is given with its context. This sample was taken from a study of blood T cell repertoires in COVID-19. Study-level information: PBMCs, B-cell-depleted T cells, or T cells were the source of the cDNA or gDNA that made up the material.

Original data processing: Nucleated cell counts were estimated from reference gene primer amplification. Only in-frame clones appear in the TCRdb table, and some are missing; sequencing was by immunoSEQ multiplex PCR. That table supplies the V and J calls and clone size; D and trimming were determined from the DNA. The sample has around 190,000 clones, 86% seen once. V lost 7 bases and J lost 5; bases outside the gene matches: 6. This CDR3 has 13 residues. The germline gives CDR1 SQVTM, CDR2 ANQGSEA. The chain carries TRBV29-1 and TRBJ1-3; TRBD1 matches at 9 bases. This receptor was taken from an older man with active or convalescent COVID-19. Source material: peripheral blood. The CDR3 sequence: CSAADRGRNTIYF. CDR3 DNA sequence: TGCAGCGCCGCGGACAGGGGCAGAAACACCATATATTTT.